The 13 T cell receptor beta chains in this list originate from one sample, sequenced in a study of T cell responses to AZD1222 COVID-19 vaccine. Measured with immunoSEQ multiplex PCR; TCRdb has only the in-frame clones, and not every one. The table lists about 100,000 clones, more than 75% of them singletons. This material consisted of peripheral blood, taken on day 0 of AZD1222 vaccination. The receptors were sampled from an adult in good health.

The V gene is TRBV5-1, the J gene TRBJ1-1, with 7 bases lining up with TRBD1. The V gene end was trimmed by 4 bases and the J gene end by 3 bases; junction bases not matched to a gene: 6. This CDR3 has 14 amino acids. The germline V gene encodes CDR1 SGHRS and CDR2 YFSETQ. The CDR3: CASSTYGTDTEAFF. Written as DNA, the CDR3 is TGCGCCAGCAGCACCTACGGGACAGACACTGAAGCTTTCTTT.

This chain joins TRBV7-8 and TRBJ2-7; D not certain. The CDR3 contains 14 residues. CDR1 is SGHVS, CDR2 FQNEAQ, per germline. With 5 bases removed from V and 0 bases from J, the gap between germline ends came to 11 bases. The CDR3 region is CASSPLEVSYEQYF. The CDR3 DNA sequence: TGTGCCAGCAGCCCGCTAGAAGTCTCCTACGAGCAGTACTTC.

This clone occurred a few times. V is TRBV27 and J is TRBJ1-6; 7 nucleotides align to TRBD1. This CDR3 spans 14 amino acids. CDR1 is MNHEY, CDR2 SMNVEV, per germline (reference sequence). V shed 3 bases and J 7 bases; nucleotides not matched to a gene: 3. CDR3 nucleotides: TGTGCCAGCAGTTTGACAGGGCGGAATTCACCCCTCCACTTT. Translated, it gives CASSLTGRNSPLHF.

The chain has TRBV3-1 (or the pseudogene TRBV3-2) and TRBJ1-6; D is possibly TRBD1 (5 bases). CDR3 size: 14 residues. V lost 1 base and J lost 8, with 9 bases in between. Germline V lookup: CDR1 LGHDT, CDR2 YNNKEL (reference sequence). In DNA, the CDR3 is TGTGCCAGCAGCCAAGTCCGGGGGGATTCACCCCTCCACTTT. Amino acids: CASSQVRGDSPLHF.

This clone showed up just a few times. This chain uses TRBV10-2 with TRBJ2-2, with 10 positions matching TRBD2. The trim removed 2 bases at V and 4 bases at J, leaving 4 bases unmatched. CDR1 is WSHSY and CDR2 is SAAADI in the germline V gene. There are 16 residues in the CDR3. The DNA for the CDR3 is TGCGCCAGCAGTGAGCGAGCGGGAGGGCTCACCGGGGAGCTGTTTTTT. Amino acids: CASSERAGGLTGELFF.

CDR3: CASSLSATDTQYF. For the CDR3, the DNA is TGTGCCAGCAGCTTATCGGCCACAGATACGCAGTATTTT. The chain employs TRBV11-3 and TRBJ2-3; D call uncertain. Germline assignment: CDR1 SGHNT and CDR2 YENEEA. This CDR3 has 13 residues. The ends were cut back, 2 bases at V and 2 bases at J, with 5 bases in the middle.

The gene calls are TRBV6-5 and TRBJ2-7; 10 positions agree with TRBD1. Germline CDR1 is MNHEY and CDR2 is SVGAGI. The junction had 9 bases not matched to a gene; V was cut back by 6 bases and J by 4 bases. The CDR3 contains 15 residues. For the CDR3, the DNA is TGTGCCAGCAGCGACAGACCGGGACAGGGGTACGAGCAGTACTTC. This encodes CASSDRPGQGYEQYF.

The rearrangement links TRBV27 to TRBJ2-2; tentatively, D is TRBD1 or TRBD2 (5 bases each). The CDR3 extends over 15 amino acids. V was clipped by 5 bases and J by 5 bases, with 15 bases between them. The germline CDR1 and CDR2 sequences are MNHEY and SMNVEV (reference sequence). CDR3 in amino acids: CASSPRGDRTGELFF. The CDR3 nucleotides read TGTGCCAGCAGTCCTCGGGGCGATAGAACCGGGGAGCTGTTTTTT.

This chain joins TRBV28 and TRBJ2-7; D gene ambiguous. From germline, CDR1 is MDHEN and CDR2 SYDVKM. The CDR3 length is 11 residues. Trimming shortened V by 5 bases and J by 13 bases, and 15 bases separated the two germline ends. The CDR3 nucleotides are TGTGCCAGCAGTCACCTGCCCTTTTTCTACTTC. As protein: CASSHLPFFYF.

V gene TRBV3-1 (or the pseudogene TRBV3-2) combines with J gene TRBJ1-6; 8 bases align to TRBD1. The CDR3 runs to 14 residues. Germline CDR1 and CDR2: LGHDT and YNNKEL (reference sequence). After removal of 4 bases from V and 10 bases from J, the junction contained 6 bases not matched to a gene. CDR3 nucleotides: TGTGCCAGCAGCCGGACAGGGACGGTATCACCCCTCCACTTT. Its protein product is CASSRTGTVSPLHF.

The CDR3 sequence is CASSIKGSYEQYF. DNA for the CDR3: TGTGCCAGTAGTATAAAGGGGTCCTACGAGCAGTACTTC. V gene TRBV19 combines with J gene TRBJ2-7; TRBD1 might be the D (5 bases). The germline CDR1 and CDR2 sequences are LNHDA and SQIVND (reference sequence). This CDR3 comprises 13 residues. V dropped 2 bases and J dropped 1 base, with 6 bases sitting between them.

The chain carries TRBV9 and TRBJ1-1; a possible D gene is TRBD1 (5 bases). Trimming shortened V by 3 bases and J by 2 bases, and 14 bases separated the two germline ends. There are 15 residues in the CDR3. CDR1 and CDR2 (germline): SGDLS, YYNGEE. CDR3 amino acids: CASSAEDRINTEAFF. In DNA, the CDR3 is TGTGCCAGCAGCGCCGAAGACAGAATAAACACTGAAGCTTTCTTT. Using reference TRBV9 and TRBJ1-1 for the parts outside the CDR3, the full variable domain is DSGVTQTPKHLITATGQRVTLRCSPRSGDLSVYWYQQSLDQGLQFLIQYYNGEERAKGNILERFSAQQFPDLHSELNLSSLELGDSALYFCASSAEDRINTEAFFGQGTRLTVV.

The J gene is TRBJ2-2, the V gene TRBV24-1, with D tentatively TRBD1 (6 bases). This CDR3 is built from 15 residues. The V gene lost 5 bases and the J gene lost 5 bases, with 14 bases spanning the gap. Looked up from germline, CDR1 is KGHDR and CDR2 is SFDVKD. The CDR3 loop is CATSAPERGTGELFF. The CDR3, as DNA: TGTGCCACCAGTGCGCCCGAAAGGGGGACCGGGGAGCTGTTTTTT.